The T cell receptor beta chain described here comes from a study of shared clonotypes between healthy human individuals (dated by TCRdb to 2019 to 2021). For context, the study as a whole: The cohort included three men and a couple of women between 18 and 49 years of age. To estimate repertoire size and how much clonotype sharing occurs between individuals, the study deeply sequenced the blood TCR repertoires of five healthy adults. To increase sequencing depth and limit assay-specific biases, different laboratories used diverse techniques to prepare libraries and sequence TCR repertoires. Per donor, leukapheresis produced somewhere between about 0.94 and 8.9 billion PBMCs.

Healthy HIV-negative adults with no recently reported acute infections or vaccinations were included as donors. Every donor was a Caucasian adult living in Nashville, Tennessee, USA. For unsorted samples, 90 million to 95 million PBMCs were counted, and genomic DNA was extracted using the QIAamp DNA Blood Mini kit. After blood collection by leukapheresis, PBMCs were isolated using Ficoll-Histopaque density gradient centrifugation and then cryopreserved in the vapor phase of liquid nitrogen. About this clone itself: What this receptor recognizes is not known. Base qualities are not recorded, but no much larger clone differs from it by a single base.

As encoded in the germline V gene, CDR1 is MDHEN while CDR2 is SYDVKM. Spanning cysteine to phenylalanine, the CDR3 consists of 16 amino acids. Here the CDR3 DNA is all that survives: 48 bases in frame from base 1. After removal of 5 bases from V and 1 base from J, the junction retains 7 bases not matched to a gene. The paper's findings and limits, for the study overall: The genetic and exposure-history diversity represented was limited by the small number of donors. Based on pairwise subsampling, the degree of clonotype sharing among donors was expected to be affected by sequencing depth. Sampling was restricted to blood, and TCR repertoires in tissue are likely to differ from TCR repertoires in blood.

TCR CDR3 regions were amplified from genomic DNA by multiplex PCR using the deep immunoSEQ assay. For each cell subset, the extracted genomic DNA was distributed evenly across all wells of several immunoSEQ 96-well plates, and each plate served as one replicate. For unsorted PBMC, around 310 ng of genomic DNA, equivalent to roughly 30,000 T cell genomes, went into each replicate PCR. Unsorted PBMC genomic DNA was sequenced across ten immunoSEQ deep assay plates. Purified libraries were measured with a Qubit 3.0 fluorometer, size-checked on a Bioanalyzer 2100, and measured again with the KAPA Library Quantification kit. Each immunoSEQ 96-well plate was sequenced on its own single-read 150-cycle Illumina NextSeq 550 flow cell. As for the original processing: Because the immunoSEQ output held only junctional sequences and lacked quality scores, the filtering could not match the filtering applied to full-length reads. To assign V/J genes and CDR3, sequences were annotated using PyIR, a Python wrapper for IgBLAST v1.9, with IMGT germline references. Reads were filtered out if the reads had weak V/J assignments (E-value above 1e-6), no CDR3, stop codons, out-of-frame junctions, or ambiguous translated residues. V3J clonotypes were defined by identical inferred V gene, J gene, and CDR3 amino acid sequence. Percentage overlap between repertoires was computed as shared unique clonotypes divided by the size of the smaller repertoire. Repertoire richness was assessed with RTK rarefaction, the Chao1 estimator, and Recon v2.1 estimates of unobserved clonotypes. TCRdb retrieved this table from immuneACCESS and kept in-frame rearrangements only. Not all clones are present; in checked studies, unresolved V genes account for under half, and no reason is known for the remainder. The V and J calls and clone size are taken from that table; D and trimming were inferred from the DNA. Counted in this sample were about 560,000 clones; roughly four fifths of them appeared once. The ten largest clones add up to about 11% of the sample.

Sequenced sample: PBMCs. The chain joins TRBV28 to TRBJ1-3, with 8 bases in between that match TRBD1. The TCR originated in a middle-aged woman in good health. Some clones in this sample may be carry-over from other donors' samples. The nucleotide sequence is TGTGCCAGCAGTCACCCTGGGGACAGGTCTGGAAACACCATATATTTT. This sequence encodes CASSHPGDRSGNTIYF.